A selection of T cell receptor beta chains follows, all from one sample in a study of T cells in Graves' hyperthyroidism and ophthalmopathy. Using its own MiXCR run on the multiplex PCR reads, TCRdb lists one record per CDR3 protein. The table has under 800,000 distinct CDR3 sequences, about 15% seen once. Sample: blood. Every receptor here comes from a woman aged 18-29 years with Graves' hyperthyroidism. CDR3s include the opening cysteine and the closing phenylalanine or tryptophan. D genes are given only for firm matches. Part of the rows lack a size; the others show once, few, many or a class for expanded clones.

cdr3_length d_call clone_size j_call v_call cdr3_nt cdr3_aa
15 TRBD2 few TRBJ2-7 TRBV7-3 TGTGCCAGCAGCTTAATGGGGGGGGGGACCTACGAGCAGTACTTC CASSLMGGGTYEQYF
15 TRBD2 - TRBJ2-3 TRBV25-1 TGTGCCAGCGCCGAGCGGGAGCGACCGTCAGATACGCAGTATTTT CASAERERPSDTQYF
16 TRBD2 - TRBJ2-5 TRBV4-1 TGCGCCAGCAGCCCTCCGAGGGCGGGAGAACGGGAGACCCAGTACTTC CASSPPRAGERETQYF
14 - few TRBJ2-7 TRBV7-2 TGTGCCAGCAGCTTAGGTTCCAGCTTTTACGAGCAGTACTTC CASSLGSSFYEQYF
11 - few TRBJ1-1 TRBV6-1 TGTGCCAGCAGTTACAGCGGGGTGGCTTTCTTT CASSYSGVAFF
14 - - TRBJ1-1 TRBV30 TGTGCCTGGGAGTATGGACAGTTGAACACTGAAGCTTTCTTT CAWEYGQLNTEAFF
16 - - TRBJ1-4 TRBV14 TGTGCCAGCAGCCAAGATTATCCGGGGCCAAGGGAAAAACTGTTTTTT CASSQDYPGPREKLFF
13 - many TRBJ1-4 TRBV12-3/TRBV12-4 TGTGCCAGCACTTCACCCTGGGATGAAAAACTGTTTTTT CASTSPWDEKLFF
14 - few TRBJ1-5 TRBV7-9 TGTGCCAGCAGCCCCAGTCCAGGCAATCAGCCCCAGCATTTT CASSPSPGNQPQHF
14 - many TRBJ2-3 TRBV28 TGTGCCAGCAGTGTAAGACAGGTGCCAGATACGCAGTATTTT CASSVRQVPDTQYF
11 - many TRBJ2-7 TRBV2 TGTGCCAGCAATGAGGGAGTTGGGCAGTACTTC CASNEGVGQYF
13 - many TRBJ1-6 TRBV12-3/TRBV12-4 TGTGCCAGCAGTTTAGATATGGGGTCACCCCTCCACTTT CASSLDMGSPLHF
15 - many TRBJ2-7 TRBV7-2 TGTGCCAGCAGCTTAGTTCTGTTACCCACCTACGAGCAGTACTTC CASSLVLLPTYEQYF
14 TRBD1 - TRBJ2-1 TRBV29-1 TGCAGCACCGTACGGGACAGGTACAGCAATGAGCAGTTCTTC CSTVRDRYSNEQFF
14 TRBD2 many TRBJ2-7 TRBV6-1 TGTGCCAGCAAATCCGGACTAGCGACCTACGAGCAGTACTTC CASKSGLATYEQYF
15 - few TRBJ2-1 TRBV12-3/TRBV12-4 TGTGCCAGCAGTTTAGTAGCGGAGATCTACAATGAGCAGTTCTTC CASSLVAEIYNEQFF
16 - many TRBJ1-1 TRBV6-1 TGTGCCAGCAGTCTCACCTCCAGGATAGCGAACACTGAAGCTTTCTTT CASSLTSRIANTEAFF
14 - few TRBJ2-3 TRBV10-3 TGTGCCATCCTAATAGGCGACAGCCCAGATACGCAGTATTTT CAILIGDSPDTQYF
15 TRBD2 - TRBJ2-2 TRBV6-1 TGTGCCAGCAGTAAGCGGGACTTCAACACCGGGGAGCTGTTTTTT CASSKRDFNTGELFF
17 TRBD1 few TRBJ1-5 TRBV6-1 TGTGCCAGCATTCGCGGGACAGGGATGGGTCCCAATCAGCCCCAGCATTTT CASIRGTGMGPNQPQHF
15 - many TRBJ2-3 TRBV7-9 TGTGCCAGCAGCTCAAACTACCCCAGCACAGATACGCAGTATTTT CASSSNYPSTDTQYF
12 - many TRBJ2-3 TRBV10-1 TGCGCCAGCAGTGGTCCCTCAGATACGCAGTATTTT CASSGPSDTQYF
16 - - TRBJ2-1 TRBV12-3/TRBV12-4 TGTGCCAGCAGTTCCTTGACAGGGCGGGGTCGGAATGAGCAGTTCTTC CASSSLTGRGRNEQFF
14 - many TRBJ2-7 TRBV5-1 TGCGCCAGCAGCTTGGTACCCTTAAACTACGAGCAGTACTTC CASSLVPLNYEQYF
16 - many TRBJ2-3 TRBV11-3 TGTGCCAGCAGCTTAGGAGGGACAACTAGCACAGATACGCAGTATTTT CASSLGGTTSTDTQYF
14 - many TRBJ2-5 TRBV2 TGTGCCAGCAGCCGCCCCGCCTCCCAAGAGACCCAGTACTTC CASSRPASQETQYF
13 - many TRBJ1-1 TRBV5-6 TGTGCCAGCAGCGTACAGGGGAACACTGAAGCTTTCTTT CASSVQGNTEAFF
15 TRBD1 many TRBJ1-5 TRBV28 TGTGCCAGCGGTACCGGGACAGGGTTCAATCAGCCCCAGCATTTT CASGTGTGFNQPQHF